The T cell receptor beta chain under discussion was sequenced for a study of control samples from healthy donors and cancer patients. Libraries were prepared by immunoSEQ multiplex PCR; TCRdb keeps only in-frame clonotypes and omits some of them. The data contain roughly 180,000 clones, 85% to 95% of them singletons. Germline lookup yields CDR1 MNHEY and CDR2 SMNVEV (reference sequence). The V gene end was trimmed by 3 bases and the J gene end by 5 bases; junction bases not matched to a gene: 4. The CDR3 covers 14 residues. Material: blood. The chain combines TRBV27 with TRBJ2-5, with 9 bases aligning to TRBD2. This sequence originates from a woman aged 60-75 years in good health. The CDR3 sequence: CASSFLAGRETQYF. The CDR3 nucleotides are TGTGCCAGCAGTTTCCTAGCGGGGCGGGAGACCCAGTACTTC.